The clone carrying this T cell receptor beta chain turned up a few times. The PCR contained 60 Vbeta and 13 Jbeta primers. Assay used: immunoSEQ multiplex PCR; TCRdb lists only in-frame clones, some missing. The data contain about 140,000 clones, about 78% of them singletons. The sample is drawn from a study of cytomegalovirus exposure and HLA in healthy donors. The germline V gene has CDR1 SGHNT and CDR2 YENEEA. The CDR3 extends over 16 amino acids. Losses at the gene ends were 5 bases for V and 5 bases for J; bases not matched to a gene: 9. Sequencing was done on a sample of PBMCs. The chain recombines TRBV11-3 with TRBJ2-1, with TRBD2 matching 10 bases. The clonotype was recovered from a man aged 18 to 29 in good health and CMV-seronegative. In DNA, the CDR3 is TGTGCCAGCAGCCTTCGCGAGGGACTAGCGAACAATGAGCAGTTCTTC. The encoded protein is CASSLREGLANNEQFF.